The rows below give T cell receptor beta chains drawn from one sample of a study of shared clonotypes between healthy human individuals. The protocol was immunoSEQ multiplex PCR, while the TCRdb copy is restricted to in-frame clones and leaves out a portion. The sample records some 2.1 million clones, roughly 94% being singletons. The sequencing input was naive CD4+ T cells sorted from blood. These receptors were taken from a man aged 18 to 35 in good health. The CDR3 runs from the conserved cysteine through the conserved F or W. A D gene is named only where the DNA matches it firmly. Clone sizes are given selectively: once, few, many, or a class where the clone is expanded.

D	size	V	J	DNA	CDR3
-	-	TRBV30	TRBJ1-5	TGTGCCTGGAGTGTACGTGAGACTCAGCCCCAGCATTTT	CAWSVRETQPQHF
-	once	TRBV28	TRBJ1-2	TGTGCCAGCAGTTTAAACAGCTATGGCTACACCTTC	CASSLNSYGYTF
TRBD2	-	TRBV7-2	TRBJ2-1	TGTGCCAGCAGCTTTGCGACTAGCGGAAGGAGTGAGCAGTTCTTC	CASSFATSGRSEQFF
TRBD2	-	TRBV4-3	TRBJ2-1	TGCGCCAGCAGCCAAGGGTCTGGCGGGGGACTTGCTTCGGAGCAGTTCTTC	CASSQGSGGGLASEQFF
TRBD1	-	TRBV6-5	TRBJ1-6	TGTGCCAGCAGCCACAGGGGGGGTCCGAATTCACCCCTCCACTTT	CASSHRGGPNSPLHF
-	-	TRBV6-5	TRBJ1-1	TGTGCCAGCAACCAGGGCACGAAGGCTTTCTTT	CASNQGTKAFF
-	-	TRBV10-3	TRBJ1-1	TGTGCCATCACACAAGAGGGGAACACTGAAGCTTTCTTT	CAITQEGNTEAFF
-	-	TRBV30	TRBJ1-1	TGTGCCTGGAGTGTACTTTCAGGGTACGACACTGAAGCTTTCTTT	CAWSVLSGYDTEAFF
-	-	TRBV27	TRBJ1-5	TGTGCCAGCAGTGACGGGTATAGCAATCAGCCCCAGCATTTT	CASSDGYSNQPQHF
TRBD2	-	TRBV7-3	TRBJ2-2	TGTGCCAGCAGCTTAAGTTGGACTAGCGGGGTGAACACCGGGGAGCTGTTTTTT	CASSLSWTSGVNTGELFF
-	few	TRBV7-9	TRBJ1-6	TGTGCCAGCAGCTCCGACAGTTCACCCCTCCACTTT	CASSSDSSPLHF
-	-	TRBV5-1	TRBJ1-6	TGCGCCAGCAGCTTGAATCAGAATAATTCACCCCTCCACTTT	CASSLNQNNSPLHF
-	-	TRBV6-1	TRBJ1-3	TGTGCCAGTACGGTTCGAAACACCATATATTTT	CASTVRNTIYF
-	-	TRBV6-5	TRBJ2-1	TGTGCCAGCAGCTCCCTAGGGGCTTCGTACAATGAGCAGTTCTTC	CASSSLGASYNEQFF
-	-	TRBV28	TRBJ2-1	TGTGCCAGCAGTTTATACCGACTCGACTTAGACAATGAGCAGTTCTTC	CASSLYRLDLDNEQFF
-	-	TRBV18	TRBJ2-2	TGTGCCAGCTCACCAGGAGTACAGGGTAGCACCGGGGAGCTGTTTTTT	CASSPGVQGSTGELFF
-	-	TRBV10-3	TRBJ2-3	TGTGCCATCAGTGACGGGCAGATTAGCACAGATACGCAGTATTTT	CAISDGQISTDTQYF
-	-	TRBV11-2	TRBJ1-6	TGTGCCAGCAGCTTAGCGGGCTCACCATCCCTCCACTTT	CASSLAGSPSLHF
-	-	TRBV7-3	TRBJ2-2	TGTGCCAGCAGCTTAAATACTGGGGAGAGCGGGGAGCTGTTTTTT	CASSLNTGESGELFF
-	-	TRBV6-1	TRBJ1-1	TGTGCCAGCAGAAAGATGAACATGAACACTGAAGCTTTCTTT	CASRKMNMNTEAFF
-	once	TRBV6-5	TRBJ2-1	TGTGCCAGCAGTTACTCTGAAAGGAACTACAATGAGCAGTTCTTC	CASSYSERNYNEQFF
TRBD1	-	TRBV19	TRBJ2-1	TGTGCCAGTACCAGACAGGGTACGTCCAATGAGCAGTTCTTC	CASTRQGTSNEQFF